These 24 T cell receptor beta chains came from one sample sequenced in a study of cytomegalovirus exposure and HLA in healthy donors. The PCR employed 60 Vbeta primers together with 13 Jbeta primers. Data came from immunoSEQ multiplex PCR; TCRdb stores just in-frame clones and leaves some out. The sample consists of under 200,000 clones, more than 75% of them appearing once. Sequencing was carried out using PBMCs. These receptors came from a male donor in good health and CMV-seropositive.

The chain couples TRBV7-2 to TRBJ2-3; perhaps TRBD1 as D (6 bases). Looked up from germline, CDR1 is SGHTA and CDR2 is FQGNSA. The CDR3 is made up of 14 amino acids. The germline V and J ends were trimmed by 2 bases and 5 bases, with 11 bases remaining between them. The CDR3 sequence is CASSLQQGGDTQYF. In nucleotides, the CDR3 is TGTGCCAGCAGCTTACAACAAGGGGGAGATACGCAGTATTTT.

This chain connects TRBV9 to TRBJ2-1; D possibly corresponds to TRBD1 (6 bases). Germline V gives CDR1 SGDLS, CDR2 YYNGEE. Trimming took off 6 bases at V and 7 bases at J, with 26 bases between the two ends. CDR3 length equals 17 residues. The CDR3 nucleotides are TGTGCCAGCACCCCTGGTGAGGCAGGGGTGTTTAGAAATGAGCAGTTCTTC. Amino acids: CASTPGEAGVFRNEQFF.

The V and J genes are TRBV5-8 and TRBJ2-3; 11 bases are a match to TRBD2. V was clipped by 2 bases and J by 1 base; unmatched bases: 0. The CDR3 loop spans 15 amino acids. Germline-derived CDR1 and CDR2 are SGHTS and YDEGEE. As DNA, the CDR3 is TGTGCCAGCAGCTTACTAGCGGGGGGCACAGATACGCAGTATTTT. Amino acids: CASSLLAGGTDTQYF.

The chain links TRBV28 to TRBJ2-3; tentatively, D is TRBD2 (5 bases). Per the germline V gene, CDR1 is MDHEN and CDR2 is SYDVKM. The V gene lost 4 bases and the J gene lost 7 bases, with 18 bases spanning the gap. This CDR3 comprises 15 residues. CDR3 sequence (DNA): TGTGCCAGCAGTTCTTATAGTATGGGGAGAAATACGCAGTATTTT. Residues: CASSSYSMGRNTQYF.

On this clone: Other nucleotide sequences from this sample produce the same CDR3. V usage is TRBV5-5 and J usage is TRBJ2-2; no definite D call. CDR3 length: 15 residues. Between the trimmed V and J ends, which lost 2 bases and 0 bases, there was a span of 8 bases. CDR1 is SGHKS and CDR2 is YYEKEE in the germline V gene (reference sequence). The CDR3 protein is CASSLRHSNTGELFF. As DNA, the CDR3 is TGTGCCAGCAGCTTAAGACATTCGAACACCGGGGAGCTGTTTTTT. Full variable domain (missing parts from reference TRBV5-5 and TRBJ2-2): DAGVTQSPTHLIKTRGQQVTLRCSPISGHKSVSWYQQVLGQGPQFIFQYYEKEERGRGNFPDRFSARQFPNYSSELNVNALLLGDSALYLCASSLRHSNTGELFFGEGSRLTVL.

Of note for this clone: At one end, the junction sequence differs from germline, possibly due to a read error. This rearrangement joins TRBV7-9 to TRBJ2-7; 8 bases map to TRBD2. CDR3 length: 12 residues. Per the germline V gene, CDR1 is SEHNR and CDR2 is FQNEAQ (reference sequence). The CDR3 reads CASSLELAVAIF. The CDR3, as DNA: TGTGCCAGCAGCCTCGAACTAGCGGTAGCGATCTTC.

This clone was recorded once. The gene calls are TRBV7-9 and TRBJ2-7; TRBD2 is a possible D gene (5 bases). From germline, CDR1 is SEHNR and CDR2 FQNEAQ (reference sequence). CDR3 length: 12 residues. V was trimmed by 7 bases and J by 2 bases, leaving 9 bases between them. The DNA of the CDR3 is TGTGCCAGCAATCCCGGGACCTACGAGCAGTACTTC. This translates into CASNPGTYEQYF.

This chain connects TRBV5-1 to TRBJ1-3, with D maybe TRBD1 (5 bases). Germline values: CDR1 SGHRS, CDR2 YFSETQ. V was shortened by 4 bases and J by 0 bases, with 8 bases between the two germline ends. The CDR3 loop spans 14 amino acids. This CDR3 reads CASSTQGSGNTIYF. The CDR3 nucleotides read TGCGCCAGCAGCACTCAGGGCTCTGGAAACACCATATATTTT.

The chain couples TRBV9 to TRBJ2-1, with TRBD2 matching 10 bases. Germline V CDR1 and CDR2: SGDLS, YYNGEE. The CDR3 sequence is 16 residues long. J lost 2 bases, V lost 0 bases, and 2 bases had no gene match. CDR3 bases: TGTGCCAGCAGCGTAGATCTAGCGGGAGCCTACAATGAGCAGTTCTTC. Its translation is CASSVDLAGAYNEQFF.

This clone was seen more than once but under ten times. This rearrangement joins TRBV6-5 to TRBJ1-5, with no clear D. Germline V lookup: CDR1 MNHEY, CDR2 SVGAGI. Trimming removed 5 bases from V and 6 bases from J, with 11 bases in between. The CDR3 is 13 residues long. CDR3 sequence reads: CASSEAGSQPQHF. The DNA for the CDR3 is TGTGCCAGCAGTGAAGCGGGAAGTCAGCCCCAGCATTTT.

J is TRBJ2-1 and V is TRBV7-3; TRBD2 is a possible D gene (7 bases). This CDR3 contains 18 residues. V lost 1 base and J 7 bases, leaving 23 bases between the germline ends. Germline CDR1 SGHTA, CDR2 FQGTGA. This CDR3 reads CASSLKPWDTGRENEQFF. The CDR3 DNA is TGTGCCAGCAGCTTAAAACCGTGGGACACGGGGAGGGAAAATGAGCAGTTCTTC.

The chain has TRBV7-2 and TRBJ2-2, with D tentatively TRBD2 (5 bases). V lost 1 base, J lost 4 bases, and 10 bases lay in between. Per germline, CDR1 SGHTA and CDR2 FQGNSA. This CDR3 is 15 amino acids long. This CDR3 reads CASSLGGPTTGELFF. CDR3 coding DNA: TGTGCCAGCAGCTTAGGAGGGCCAACCACCGGGGAGCTGTTTTTT. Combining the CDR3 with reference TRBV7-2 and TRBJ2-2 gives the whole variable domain GAGVSQSPSNKVTEKGKDVELRCDPISGHTALYWYRQSLGQGLEFLIYFQGNSAPDKSGLPSDRFSAERTGGSVSTLTIQRTQQEDSAVYLCASSLGGPTTGELFFGEGSRLTVL.

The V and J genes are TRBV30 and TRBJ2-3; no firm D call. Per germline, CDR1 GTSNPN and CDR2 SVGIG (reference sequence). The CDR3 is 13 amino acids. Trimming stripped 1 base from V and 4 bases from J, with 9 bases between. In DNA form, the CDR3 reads TGTGCCTGGAGTGGGCGGATGGCAGATACGCAGTATTTT. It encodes CAWSGRMADTQYF.

As DNA, the CDR3 is TGTGCCAGCAGCTTCGGGACAGGGGGCCTTACAGATACGCAGTATTTT. Translation: CASSFGTGGLTDTQYF. The chain combines TRBV7-2 with TRBJ2-3; 12 bases fit TRBD1. Germline loops: CDR1 SGHTA, CDR2 FQGNSA. Unmatched junction bases numbered 4, after V lost 3 bases and J lost 3 bases. The CDR3 contains 16 residues.

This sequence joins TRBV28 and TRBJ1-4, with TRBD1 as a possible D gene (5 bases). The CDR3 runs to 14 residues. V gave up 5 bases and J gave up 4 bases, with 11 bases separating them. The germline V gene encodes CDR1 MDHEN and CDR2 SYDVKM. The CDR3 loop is CASSPGQINEKLFF. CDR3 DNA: TGTGCCAGCAGTCCCGGACAAATTAATGAAAAACTGTTTTTT.

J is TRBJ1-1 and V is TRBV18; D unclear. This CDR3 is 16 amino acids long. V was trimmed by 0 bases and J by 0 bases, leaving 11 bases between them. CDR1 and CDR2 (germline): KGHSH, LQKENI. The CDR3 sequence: CASSPPRSPMNTEAFF. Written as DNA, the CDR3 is TGTGCCAGCTCACCACCGAGGAGTCCGATGAACACTGAAGCTTTCTTT. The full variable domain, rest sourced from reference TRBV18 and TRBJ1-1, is NAGVMQNPRHLVRRRGQEARLRCSPMKGHSHVYWYRQLPEEGLKFMVYLQKENIIDESGMPKERFSAEFPKEGPSILRIQQVVRGDSAAYFCASSPPRSPMNTEAFFGQGTRLTVV.

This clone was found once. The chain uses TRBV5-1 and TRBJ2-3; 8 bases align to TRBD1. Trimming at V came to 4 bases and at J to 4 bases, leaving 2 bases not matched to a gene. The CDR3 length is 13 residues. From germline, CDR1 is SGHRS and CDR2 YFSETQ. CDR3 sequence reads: CASSRGQADTQYF. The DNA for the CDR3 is TGCGCCAGCAGCAGGGGACAGGCAGATACGCAGTATTTT.

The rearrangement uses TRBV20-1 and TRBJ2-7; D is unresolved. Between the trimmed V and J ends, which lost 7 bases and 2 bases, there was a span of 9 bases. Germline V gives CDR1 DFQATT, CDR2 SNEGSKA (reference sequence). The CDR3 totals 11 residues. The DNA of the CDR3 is TGCAGTGGTAGGGCCCCCTACGAGCAGTACTTC. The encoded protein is CSGRAPYEQYF.

The CDR3 DNA is TGCGCCAGCACCGGGGGGGGGCTGATTGAAGCTTTCTTT. As protein: CASTGGGLIEAFF. The chain joins TRBV5-1 to TRBJ1-1, with D perhaps matching TRBD1 (6 bases). Trimming left V 6 bases short and J 7 bases short, with 16 bases between. CDR3 length: 13 residues. Germline V gene sequence: CDR1 SGHRS, CDR2 YFSETQ. The variable domain in full, completed from reference TRBV5-1 and TRBJ1-1, reads KAGVTQTPRYLIKTRGQQVTLSCSPISGHRSVSWYQQTPGQGLQFLFEYFSETQRNKGNFPGRFSGRQFSNSRSEMNVSTLELGDSALYLCASTGGGLIEAFFGQGTRLTVV.

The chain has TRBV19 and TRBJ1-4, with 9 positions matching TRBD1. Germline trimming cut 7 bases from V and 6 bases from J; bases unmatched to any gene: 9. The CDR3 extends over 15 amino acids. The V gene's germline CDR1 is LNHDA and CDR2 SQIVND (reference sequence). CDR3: CASTDRDRVYEKLFF. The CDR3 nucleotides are TGTGCCAGTACCGACCGGGACAGGGTTTATGAAAAACTGTTTTTT.

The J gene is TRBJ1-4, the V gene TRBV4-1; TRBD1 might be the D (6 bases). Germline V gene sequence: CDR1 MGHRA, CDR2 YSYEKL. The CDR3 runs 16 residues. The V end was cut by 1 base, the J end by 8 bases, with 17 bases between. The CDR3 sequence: CASSQGRQGTGEKLFF. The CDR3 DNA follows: TGCGCCAGCAGCCAAGGCCGGCAGGGGACGGGGGAAAAACTGTTTTTT.

CDR3 DNA: TGTGCCAGCTCGGGACAGATTTTAACCTATGGCTACACCTTC. Amino acid sequence: CASSGQILTYGYTF. The V and J genes are TRBV25-1 and TRBJ1-2, with 7 bases aligning to TRBD1. V shed 8 bases, J shed 4 bases, and the junction held 10 bases outside the gene matches. CDR3 length: 14 amino acids. Germline V lookup: CDR1 MGHDK, CDR2 SYGVNS.

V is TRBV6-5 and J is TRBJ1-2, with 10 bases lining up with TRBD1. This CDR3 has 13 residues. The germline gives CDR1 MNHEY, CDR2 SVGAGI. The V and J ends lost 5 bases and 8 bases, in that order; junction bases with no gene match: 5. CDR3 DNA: TGTGCCAGCAGTAGACAGGGGGCGCGGGGCTACACCTTC. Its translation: CASSRQGARGYTF.

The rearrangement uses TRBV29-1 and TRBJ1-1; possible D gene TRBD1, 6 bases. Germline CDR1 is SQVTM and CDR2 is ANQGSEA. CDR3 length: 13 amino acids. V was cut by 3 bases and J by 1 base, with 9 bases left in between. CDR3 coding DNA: TGCAGCGTTGAGGGACACTCGAACACTGAAGCTTTCTTT. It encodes CSVEGHSNTEAFF.